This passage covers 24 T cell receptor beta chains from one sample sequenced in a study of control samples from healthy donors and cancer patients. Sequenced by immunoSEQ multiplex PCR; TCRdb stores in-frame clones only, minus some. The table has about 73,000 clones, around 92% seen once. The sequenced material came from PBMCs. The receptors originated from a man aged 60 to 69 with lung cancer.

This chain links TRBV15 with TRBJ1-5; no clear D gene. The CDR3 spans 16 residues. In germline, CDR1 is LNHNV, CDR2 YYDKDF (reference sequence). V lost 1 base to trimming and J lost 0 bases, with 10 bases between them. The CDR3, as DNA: TGTGCCACCAGCAGAGTATATGAGAATAGCAATCAGCCCCAGCATTTT. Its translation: CATSRVYENSNQPQHF.

CDR3: CASSYWGAPNTEAFF. The CDR3 DNA sequence: TGTGCCAGCAGTTACTGGGGGGCACCGAACACTGAAGCTTTCTTT. This chain links TRBV6-5 with TRBJ1-1; a weak D match, TRBD1 (6 bases). Germline lookup yields CDR1 MNHEY and CDR2 SVGAGI. This CDR3 contains 15 residues. V gave up 1 base and J gave up 1 base, with 10 bases separating them.

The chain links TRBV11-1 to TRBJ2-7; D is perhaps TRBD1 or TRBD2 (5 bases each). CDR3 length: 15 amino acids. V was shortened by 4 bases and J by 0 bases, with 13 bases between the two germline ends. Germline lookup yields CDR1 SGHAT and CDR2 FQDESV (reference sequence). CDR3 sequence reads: CASSSPGRSSYEQYV. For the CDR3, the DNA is TGTGCCAGCAGCTCGCCGGGACGCAGCTCCTACGAGCAGTACGTC.

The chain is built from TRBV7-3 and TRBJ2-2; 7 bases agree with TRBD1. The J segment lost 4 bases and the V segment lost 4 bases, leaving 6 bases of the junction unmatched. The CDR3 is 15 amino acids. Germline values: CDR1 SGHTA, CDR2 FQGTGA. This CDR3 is CASSSGTGVTGELFF. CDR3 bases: TGTGCCAGCAGCTCGGGAACAGGGGTCACCGGGGAGCTGTTTTTT.

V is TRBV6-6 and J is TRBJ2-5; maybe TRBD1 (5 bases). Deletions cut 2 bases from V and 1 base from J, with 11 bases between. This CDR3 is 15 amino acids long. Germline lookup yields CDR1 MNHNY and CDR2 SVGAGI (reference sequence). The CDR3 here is CASSYGAVSQETQYF. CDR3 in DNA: TGTGCCAGCAGTTACGGGGCGGTCTCCCAAGAGACCCAGTACTTC.

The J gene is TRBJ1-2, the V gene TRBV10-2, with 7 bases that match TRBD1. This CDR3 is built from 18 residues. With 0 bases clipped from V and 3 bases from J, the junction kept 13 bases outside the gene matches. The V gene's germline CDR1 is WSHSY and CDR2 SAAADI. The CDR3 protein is CASSESGTAALRDYGYTF. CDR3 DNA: TGCGCCAGCAGTGAGTCGGGGACAGCCGCCTTGAGGGACTATGGCTACACCTTC.

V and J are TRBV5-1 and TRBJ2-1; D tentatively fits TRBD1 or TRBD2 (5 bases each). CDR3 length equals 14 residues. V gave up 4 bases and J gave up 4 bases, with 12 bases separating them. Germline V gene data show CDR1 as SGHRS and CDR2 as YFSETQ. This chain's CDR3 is CASSRQTGYNEQFF. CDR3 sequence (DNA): TGCGCCAGCAGCAGACAGACGGGGTACAATGAGCAGTTCTTC.

The CDR3 protein is CASSESLAARNEQFF. In nucleotides, the CDR3 is TGTGCCAGCAGTGAATCACTAGCGGCGAGGAATGAGCAGTTCTTC. The chain uses TRBV25-1 and TRBJ2-1; TRBD2 matches at 8 bases. The germline V gene encodes CDR1 MGHDK and CDR2 SYGVNS. Unmatched junction bases numbered 6, after V lost 1 base and J lost 7 bases. CDR3 length: 15 amino acids.

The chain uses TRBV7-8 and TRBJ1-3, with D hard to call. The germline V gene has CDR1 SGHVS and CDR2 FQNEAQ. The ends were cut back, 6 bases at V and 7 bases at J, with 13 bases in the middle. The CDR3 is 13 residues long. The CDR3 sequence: CASRPLFRNTIYF. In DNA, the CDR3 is TGTGCCAGCAGGCCTCTTTTTAGGAACACCATATATTTT.

As DNA, the CDR3 is TGTGCCAGCAGCTTGTTTCAGGGGCCCAGGTCAGATACGCAGTATTTT. Translated: CASSLFQGPRSDTQYF. The chain links TRBV7-6 to TRBJ2-3, with D perhaps TRBD1 (6 bases). The germline CDR1 and CDR2 sequences are SGHVS and FNYEAQ. Deletions cut 3 bases from V and 4 bases from J, with 17 bases between. The CDR3 runs to 16 residues.

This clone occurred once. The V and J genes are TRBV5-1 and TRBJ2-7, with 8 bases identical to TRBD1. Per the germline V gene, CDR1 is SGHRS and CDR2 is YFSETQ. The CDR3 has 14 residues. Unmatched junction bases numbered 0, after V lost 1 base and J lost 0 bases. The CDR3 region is CASSLQGASYEQYF. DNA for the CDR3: TGCGCCAGCAGCTTGCAGGGGGCCTCCTACGAGCAGTACTTC.

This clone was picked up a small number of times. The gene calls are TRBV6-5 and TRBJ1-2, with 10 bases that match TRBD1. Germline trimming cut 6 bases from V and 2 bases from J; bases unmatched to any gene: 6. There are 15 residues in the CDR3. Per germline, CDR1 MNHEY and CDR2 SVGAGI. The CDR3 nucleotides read TGTGCCAGCAGCGACAGGGGGCGCCCCAACTATGGCTACACCTTC. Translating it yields CASSDRGRPNYGYTF.

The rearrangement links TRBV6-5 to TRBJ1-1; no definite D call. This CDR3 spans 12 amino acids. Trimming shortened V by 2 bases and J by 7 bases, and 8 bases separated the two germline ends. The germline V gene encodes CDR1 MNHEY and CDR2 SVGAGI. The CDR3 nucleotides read TGTGCCAGCAGTTACACGACCGGTGAAGCTTTCTTT. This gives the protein CASSYTTGEAFF.

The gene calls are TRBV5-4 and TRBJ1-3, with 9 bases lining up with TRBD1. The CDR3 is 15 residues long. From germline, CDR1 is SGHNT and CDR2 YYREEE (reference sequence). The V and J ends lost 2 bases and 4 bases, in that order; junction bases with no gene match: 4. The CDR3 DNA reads TGTGCCAGCAGCTTCGGGACAGGGACGGGAAACACCATATATTTT. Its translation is CASSFGTGTGNTIYF.

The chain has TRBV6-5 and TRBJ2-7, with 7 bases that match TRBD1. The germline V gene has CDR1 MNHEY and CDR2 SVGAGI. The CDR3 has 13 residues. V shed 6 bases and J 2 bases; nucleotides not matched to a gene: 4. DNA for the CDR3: TGTGCCAGCAGAGACAGGGTTACCTACGAGCAGTACGTC. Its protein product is CASRDRVTYEQYV.

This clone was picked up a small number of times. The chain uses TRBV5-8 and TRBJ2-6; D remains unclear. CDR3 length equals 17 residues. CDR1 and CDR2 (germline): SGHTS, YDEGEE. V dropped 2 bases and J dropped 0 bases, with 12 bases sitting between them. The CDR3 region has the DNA TGTGCCAGCAGCTTATCGGCAGCCCCCTCTGGGGCCAACGTCCTGACTTTC. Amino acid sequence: CASSLSAAPSGANVLTF.

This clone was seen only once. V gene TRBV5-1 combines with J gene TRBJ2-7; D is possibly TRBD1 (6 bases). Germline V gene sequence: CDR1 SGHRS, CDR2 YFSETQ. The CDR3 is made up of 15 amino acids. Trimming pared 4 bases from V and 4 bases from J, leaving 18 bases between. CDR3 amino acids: CASSPTRGTSYEQYF. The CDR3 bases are TGCGCCAGCAGCCCGACCAGGGGTACTTCGTACGAGCAGTACTTC.

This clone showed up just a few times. The DNA for the CDR3 is TGTGCCAGCAGTGCGGAGGGGTCGAACACTGAAGCTTTCTTT. Its protein product is CASSAEGSNTEAFF. This rearrangement joins TRBV2 to TRBJ1-1; tentative D call: TRBD1 (5 bases). Per the germline V gene, CDR1 is SNHLY and CDR2 is FYNNEI. Trimming stripped 4 bases from V and 1 base from J, with 10 bases between. CDR3 length equals 14 residues. The full variable domain, in which reference TRBV2 and TRBJ1-1 provide the parts outside the CDR3, is EPEVTQTPSHQVTQMGQEVILRCVPISNHLYFYWYRQILGQKVEFLVSFYNNEISEKSEIFDDQFSVERPDGSNFTLKIRSTKLEDSAMYFCASSAEGSNTEAFFGQGTRLTVV.

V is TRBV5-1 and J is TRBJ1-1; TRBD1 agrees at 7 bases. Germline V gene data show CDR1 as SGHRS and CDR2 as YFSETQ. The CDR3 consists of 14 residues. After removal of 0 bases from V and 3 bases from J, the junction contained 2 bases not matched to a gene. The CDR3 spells CASSLDGQDTEAFF. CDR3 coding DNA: TGCGCCAGCAGCTTGGACGGACAGGACACTGAAGCTTTCTTT.

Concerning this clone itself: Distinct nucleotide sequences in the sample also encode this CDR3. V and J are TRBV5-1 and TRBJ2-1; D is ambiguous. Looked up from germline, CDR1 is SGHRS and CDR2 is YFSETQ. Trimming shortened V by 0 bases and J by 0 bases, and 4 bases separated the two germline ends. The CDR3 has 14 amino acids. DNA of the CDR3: TGCGCCAGCAGCTTGGCAGTCTCCTACAATGAGCAGTTCTTC. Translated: CASSLAVSYNEQFF.

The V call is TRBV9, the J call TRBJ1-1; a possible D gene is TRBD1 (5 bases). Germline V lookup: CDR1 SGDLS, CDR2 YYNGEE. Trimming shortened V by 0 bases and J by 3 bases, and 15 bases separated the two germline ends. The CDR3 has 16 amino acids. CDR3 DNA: TGTGCCAGCAGCGTAGTTCGTGGGGCGCGGGACACTGAAGCTTTCTTT. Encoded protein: CASSVVRGARDTEAFF.

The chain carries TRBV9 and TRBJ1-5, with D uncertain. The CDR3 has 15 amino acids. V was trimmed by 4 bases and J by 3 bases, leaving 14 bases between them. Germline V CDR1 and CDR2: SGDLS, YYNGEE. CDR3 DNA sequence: TGTGCCAGCAGCCCCACTCAACTTGTCAATCAGCCCCAGCATTTT. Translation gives CASSPTQLVNQPQHF.

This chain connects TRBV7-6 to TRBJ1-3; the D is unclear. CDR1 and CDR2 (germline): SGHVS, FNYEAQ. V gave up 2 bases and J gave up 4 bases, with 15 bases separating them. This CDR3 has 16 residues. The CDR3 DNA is TGTGCCAGCAGCTTACGGACGCCGGTGGCGGGAAACACCATATATTTT. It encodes CASSLRTPVAGNTIYF.

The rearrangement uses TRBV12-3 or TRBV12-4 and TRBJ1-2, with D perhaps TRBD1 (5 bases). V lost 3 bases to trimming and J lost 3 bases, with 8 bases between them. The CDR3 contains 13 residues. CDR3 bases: TGTGCCAGCAGTTTGGGACTAGACTATGGCTACACCTTC. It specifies CASSLGLDYGYTF.